This TCR beta chain was sequenced in a study of shared clonotypes between healthy human individuals. Method: immunoSEQ multiplex PCR; TCRdb's copy keeps in-frame clones and lacks some. The repertoire includes some 2 million clones, 90% to 95% of them detected once, and 0.1% to 0.15% sits in the top ten. Germline assignment: CDR1 SGHTA and CDR2 FQGNSA. This CDR3 comprises 14 residues. V trimming: 4 bases; J trimming: 2 bases; junction bases outside the gene matches: 3. This chain links TRBV7-2 with TRBJ2-7, with 9 bases aligning to TRBD2. The sequence was collected from a man younger than 35 in good health. Sequencing was done on a sample of naive CD4+ T cells sorted from blood. Specified subset: CD45RA+ positively selected. The CDR3 sequence: CASSSAGGPYEQYF. The CDR3 nucleotides read TGTGCCAGCAGCTCAGCGGGGGGCCCCTACGAGCAGTACTTC. Full variable domain (missing parts from reference TRBV7-2 and TRBJ2-7): GAGVSQSPSNKVTEKGKDVELRCDPISGHTALYWYRQSLGQGLEFLIYFQGNSAPDKSGLPSDRFSAERTGGSVSTLTIQRTQQEDSAVYLCASSSAGGPYEQYFGPGTRLTVT.